These 22 T cell receptor beta chains share one sample of origin, sequenced in a study of blood T cell repertoires in COVID-19. The method was immunoSEQ multiplex PCR; TCRdb's version includes in-frame clones alone and lacks a portion of them. The data contain 100,000 to 120,000 clones, 84% of them singletons. Sequencing was carried out using peripheral blood. All receptors come from a woman in her 40s with acute or convalescent COVID-19.

V usage is TRBV3-1 (or the pseudogene TRBV3-2) and J usage is TRBJ1-2; D perhaps matches TRBD1 (5 bases). V lost 5 bases to trimming and J lost 1 base, with 23 bases between them. This CDR3 is 18 amino acids long. Germline V CDR1 and CDR2: LGHDT, YNNKEL (reference sequence). CDR3 DNA sequence: TGTGCCAGCAGCTTTAGGGGTTCCGGCGTCCGACTTAACTATGGCTACACCTTC. Translating gives CASSFRGSGVRLNYGYTF.

This clone was observed a few times. Here the CDR3 reads CASSQETAGGNYNEQFF. The CDR3 bases are TGTGCCAGCAGCCAAGAAACGGCGGGGGGGAATTACAATGAGCAGTTCTTC. The chain couples TRBV3-1 (or the pseudogene TRBV3-2) to TRBJ2-1, with 9 bases that match TRBD2. V lost 0 bases to trimming and J lost 4 bases; unmatched junction nucleotides: 7. The CDR3 covers 17 residues. The germline gives CDR1 LGHDT, CDR2 YNNKEL (reference sequence).

V and J are TRBV7-6 and TRBJ2-3, with D tentatively TRBD1 (5 bases). V shed 1 base and J shed 0 bases, with 11 bases lying between them. The germline gives CDR1 SGHVS, CDR2 FNYEAQ. The CDR3 is 16 residues long. The CDR3 region has the DNA TGTGCCAGCAGCTTAGTGCAGGGTCCTAGCACAGATACGCAGTATTTT. Protein sequence: CASSLVQGPSTDTQYF.

V is TRBV25-1 and J is TRBJ1-2; possible D gene TRBD1, 5 bases. The CDR3 is 15 amino acids. The V end was cut by 3 bases, the J end by 3 bases, with 14 bases between. Per germline, CDR1 MGHDK and CDR2 SYGVNS. CDR3 sequence reads: CASSDRGGHHYGYTF. CDR3 in DNA: TGTGCCAGCAGTGATAGGGGAGGGCACCACTATGGCTACACCTTC.

Worth noting for this clone: An end of the junction does not agree with germline; a read error may underlie this. The V gene is TRBV12-5, the J gene TRBJ2-5, with 8 nucleotides matching TRBD2. CDR1 LGHNT and CDR2 FRNRAP come from the germline V gene. The CDR3 spans 15 residues. The CDR3: CASALNGRAQETQYF. CDR3 bases: TGTGCTAGTGCCTTGAACGGGAGGGCCCAAGAAACCCAGTACTTC.

The sample holds one count of this clone. V usage is TRBV4-1 and J usage is TRBJ1-6, with a tentative D call TRBD1 (5 bases). The CDR3 sequence is 15 residues long. V lost 8 bases and J lost 4, with 15 bases in between. Germline-derived CDR1 and CDR2 are MGHRA and YSYEKL. In DNA form, the CDR3 reads TGCGCCAGCGGAACCGGGACTGGTTATAATTCACCCCTCCACTTT. Its translation: CASGTGTGYNSPLHF.

The rearrangement uses TRBV6-5 and TRBJ1-1, with D perhaps matching TRBD1 (5 bases). The CDR3 extends over 14 amino acids. Germline CDR1 is MNHEY and CDR2 is SVGAGI. Deletions cut 2 bases from V and 4 bases from J, with 11 bases between. The CDR3 region is CASSYRGQVTEAFF. The DNA of the CDR3 is TGTGCCAGCAGTTACAGGGGTCAGGTCACTGAAGCTTTCTTT.

The rearrangement uses TRBV5-4 and TRBJ2-7; no clear D. This CDR3 contains 14 residues. The germline V gene encodes CDR1 SGHNT and CDR2 YYREEE (reference sequence). The ends were cut back, 4 bases at V and 3 bases at J, with 14 bases in the middle. The CDR3 sequence: CASSLLSDNYEQYF. The CDR3 bases are TGTGCCAGCAGCCTGCTATCCGATAACTACGAGCAGTACTTC.

This chain joins TRBV20-1 and TRBJ2-2; the D gene is possibly TRBD2 (6 bases). The CDR3 loop spans 15 amino acids. Per the germline V gene, CDR1 is DFQATT and CDR2 is SNEGSKA (reference sequence). V shed 3 bases and J shed 3 bases, with 14 bases lying between them. CDR3 residues: CSASRGTGYTGELFF. CDR3 coding DNA: TGCAGTGCTAGTCGGGGGACGGGATACACCGGGGAGCTGTTTTTT.

This clone occurred once. This sequence joins TRBV10-3 and TRBJ2-7; TRBD1 aligns across 8 bases. The trim removed 2 bases at V and 2 bases at J, leaving 2 bases unmatched. The V gene's germline CDR1 is ENHRY and CDR2 SYGVKD. This CDR3 is built from 14 residues. CDR3 amino acids: CAISEGQGPYEQYF. CDR3 DNA sequence: TGTGCCATCAGTGAGGGACAGGGTCCCTACGAGCAGTACTTC.

V is TRBV3-1 (or the pseudogene TRBV3-2) and J is TRBJ2-5; D is ambiguous. CDR1 and CDR2 (germline): LGHDT, YNNKEL (reference sequence). V was clipped by 6 bases and J by 4 bases, with 12 bases between them. The CDR3 loop spans 13 amino acids. This chain's CDR3 is CASSPEIVETQYF. The CDR3 bases are TGTGCCAGCAGTCCCGAGATAGTAGAGACCCAGTACTTC.

V gene TRBV12-2 combines with J gene TRBJ2-5; the table's D call, TRBD1, was not checked against the DNA. TRBV12-2 is assigned pseudogene status. The CDR3 is 15 residues long. CDR3 residues: CASRLAAGPQETQYF. As DNA, the CDR3 is TGTGCAAGTCGCTTAGCCGCAGGGCCTCAAGAGACCCAGTACTTC.

CDR3 residues: CASSGQGKKDTQYF. The CDR3 bases are TGCGCCAGCAGTGGACAGGGGAAGAAGGATACGCAGTATTTT. This chain connects TRBV10-1 to TRBJ2-3, with 8 positions matching TRBD1. This CDR3 has 14 amino acids. Trimming cost V 4 bases and J 6 bases; bases outside gene matches: 6. CDR1 WNHNN and CDR2 SYGVQD come from the germline V gene (reference sequence).

The chain recombines TRBV19 with TRBJ1-6, with 8 positions matching TRBD1. Unmatched junction bases numbered 6, after V lost 7 bases and J lost 7 bases. This CDR3 region has 14 residues. CDR1 is LNHDA and CDR2 is SQIVND in the germline V gene (reference sequence). CDR3 DNA: TGTGCCAGTACCTCTGGACAGGGCAATTCACCCCTCCACTTT. Translated, it gives CASTSGQGNSPLHF.

The chain joins TRBV30 to TRBJ2-5; the match to TRBD2 covers 9 bases. With V trimmed by 3 bases and J by 6 bases, 5 bases remained unmatched. The length of the CDR3 is 13 residues. Germline CDR1 and CDR2: GTSNPN and SVGIG (reference sequence). CDR3 region: CAWRISGGKTQYF. DNA for the CDR3: TGTGCCTGGAGGATTAGCGGGGGTAAGACCCAGTACTTC.

The V and J genes are TRBV3-1 (or the pseudogene TRBV3-2) and TRBJ2-3; TRBD1 is a possible D gene (6 bases). CDR1 is LGHDT, CDR2 YNNKEL, per germline (reference sequence). The V and J ends lost 6 bases and 4 bases respectively, with 20 bases between them. The CDR3 length is 16 residues. The CDR3 is CASRLNVWGTPDTQYF. The CDR3 nucleotides are TGTGCCAGCAGACTTAACGTGTGGGGGACACCAGATACGCAGTATTTT.

V usage is TRBV14 and J usage is TRBJ2-7, with 8 bases lining up with TRBD2. The CDR3 contains 18 residues. In germline, CDR1 is SGHDN, CDR2 FVKESK. The V segment lost 1 base and the J segment 0 bases; nucleotides outside the gene matches: 11. CDR3 nucleotides: TGTGCCAGCAGCCAAGTCGGTCGTGTGGCGGGGGGCTCCTACGAGCAGTACTTC. As protein: CASSQVGRVAGGSYEQYF.

V is TRBV12-5 and J is TRBJ2-1, with D perhaps TRBD1 (6 bases). CDR3 length: 15 amino acids. V was trimmed by 6 bases and J by 5 bases, leaving 17 bases between them. CDR1 is LGHNT, CDR2 FRNRAP, per germline. The CDR3 is CASGKRTGIHNEQFF. The DNA for the CDR3 is TGTGCTAGTGGCAAAAGAACAGGGATCCACAATGAGCAGTTCTTC. Drawing the rest from reference TRBV12-5 and TRBJ2-1, the complete variable domain is DARVTQTPRHKVTEMGQEVTMRCQPILGHNTVFWYRQTMMQGLELLAYFRNRAPLDDSGMPKDRFSAEMPDATLATLKIQPSEPRDSAVYFCASGKRTGIHNEQFFGPGTRLTVL.

The table lists this clone with a count of one. This rearrangement joins TRBV11-3 to TRBJ1-6; tentatively, D is TRBD1 (5 bases). The CDR3 spans 15 residues. Between the trimmed V and J ends, which lost 1 base and 7 bases, there was a span of 11 bases. CDR1 and CDR2 (germline): SGHNT, YENEEA. The CDR3: CASSLGGEENSPLHF. In DNA, the CDR3 is TGTGCCAGCAGCTTAGGGGGCGAGGAGAATTCACCCCTCCACTTT.

A few counts support this clone. The chain uses TRBV4-1 and TRBJ1-3; no definite D call. This CDR3 comprises 18 residues. The V and J ends lost 3 bases and 0 bases respectively, with 18 bases between them. CDR1 MGHRA and CDR2 YSYEKL come from the germline V gene. CDR3 in amino acids: CASSQNPSWESSGNTIYF. DNA of the CDR3: TGCGCCAGCAGCCAGAACCCGAGCTGGGAGAGCTCTGGAAACACCATATATTTT.

This clone was detected only a few times. V gene TRBV19 combines with J gene TRBJ1-1, with 8 bases that match TRBD1. Germline lookup yields CDR1 LNHDA and CDR2 SQIVND (reference sequence). V shed 5 bases and J 5 bases; nucleotides not matched to a gene: 4. CDR3 length: 13 residues. This chain's CDR3 is CASSLDRETEAFF. The DNA for the CDR3 is TGTGCCAGTAGTCTGGACAGGGAGACTGAAGCTTTCTTT.

The rearrangement uses TRBV7-2 and TRBJ2-3; D may be TRBD1 (6 bases). CDR3 length equals 18 residues. From germline, CDR1 is SGHTA and CDR2 FQGNSA. The ends were cut back, 2 bases at V and 6 bases at J, with 24 bases in the middle. The CDR3 loop reads CASSLRLQVPGVGDTQYF. The DNA of the CDR3 is TGTGCCAGCAGCTTAAGGTTACAGGTGCCAGGGGTAGGGGATACGCAGTATTTT.